This TCR beta chain was profiled in a study of breast tumors, draining lymph nodes, adjacent tissues listed by TCRdb under 2016. Study-wide context: In breast cancer patients, the study compared the TCR beta repertoires of tumor, adjacent nontumor tissue and axillary lymph nodes. The study aimed to assess the relationships and possible T-cell exchange between tumor, surrounding tissue and draining lymph node repertoires in human breast cancer. Results the study describes overall, beyond this receptor: In luminal-like breast cancer, tumor and nontumor tissue repertoires resembled each other significantly more than in basal-like breast cancer. The data were judged consistent with most tumor T cells deriving from the lymph node and then expanding within tumor tissue. The study presented the conclusion that tumor T cells originate in lymph nodes as consistent with a hypothesis, not as something directly demonstrated. Tumor T-cell repertoires showed less diversity than lymph node repertoires and more diversity than nontumor tissue repertoires, and tumor T-cell repertoires showed preferential V and J gene usage.

Here V drops 5 bases and J drops 5 bases, and the junction holds 10 bases not matched to any gene. For CDR1 and CDR2, the germline V gene lists MNHEY and SVGAGI. Taken from cysteine to phenylalanine, the CDR3 has 16 residues. Left in the record is the CDR3 DNA by itself, 48 bases read in frame from the first base. There are a few counts of this clonotype. This clone's antigen is unknown. Base qualities are not at hand, and no much larger clone is one base apart. Lymph node samples were obtained from the axillary draining lymph nodes of breast cancer patients. TCRdb names Illumina HiSeq 2000 as the instrument used. TCR beta chain libraries were generated through multiplex PCR amplification. The amplified TCR beta chain products were analyzed by high-throughput sequencing. TCRdb itself trimmed the public reads at Q25 with fastp, ran MiXCR and retained productive beta chains. One record per CDR3 amino acid sequence lists the most common genes and DNA. The sample table holds approximately 90,000 distinct CDR3 sequences, of which about 27% were seen once. The ten top clones hold 7.5% to 10% of the sample.

The TCR comes from a female donor with breast cancer. Some clones in this sample may be carry-over from other donors' samples. The sequenced material came from axillary lymph node tissue. The chain is made from TRBV6-5 and TRBJ2-3; 10 junctional bases match TRBD2. The sequence in DNA is TGTGCCAGCAGTCACGGAGCGGGAGGGGGTGGAGATACGCAGTATTTT. Its protein is CASSHGAGGGGDTQYF.